This T cell receptor (beta chain) was recovered during a study of beta chain features in type 1 diabetes. Notes on the study in general: Shorter TCRB CDR3s, moderately but significantly so, marked every one of the four CD4+ subsets in Type 1 diabetes patients.

Germline lookup yields CDR1 MGHRA and CDR2 YSYEKL. V gave up 3 bases and J gave up 5 bases; unmatched junction bases: 15. The CDR3 runs to 17 residues. On this clone itself: Its antigen is not known.

What was sequenced were expressed TCRB transcripts, since all of the isolated RNA had been reverse transcribed. Roughly 3.6 million reads were obtained on average from naive, central memory and regulatory T cell samples. Libraries were prepared by immunoSEQ multiplex PCR; TCRdb keeps only in-frame clonotypes and omits some of them. The profile covers 41,000 or so clones, with 66% appearing a single time and around 1.7% taken by the ten largest. The rearrangement links TRBV4-1 to TRBJ1-1, with 7 bases fitting TRBD1. The specimen was Tregs from blood. The clonotype comes from a man younger than 45 with type 1 diabetes. Some clones in this sample may be carry-over from other donors' samples. CDR3 coding DNA: TGCGCCAGCAGCCATGGAGACAGGGAAGGAGGTAGAACTGAAGCTTTCTTT. It is translated as CASSHGDREGGRTEAFF.